These T cell receptor beta chains were read from a single sample in a study of cytomegalovirus exposure and HLA in healthy donors. Sequencing was performed with immunoSEQ multiplex PCR; in TCRdb, only in-frame clones are kept and a portion is missing. The profile covers about 110,000 clones, with 70% appearing a single time and under 13% taken by the ten largest. Sequences were obtained from PBMCs. These receptor sequences come from a man aged 40-55 years in good health and CMV-seropositive. Each CDR3 is given without its conserved first and last residue. Each record gives: J gene, V gene, CDR3 protein.

TRBJ1-1 | TRBV5-4 | ASSLPGQGTEAF
TRBJ2-1 | TRBV7-9 | SSSFYGLEQF
TRBJ2-2 | TRBV4-3 | ASSQVMSGELF
TRBJ1-2 | TRBV6-1 | ASSELRDGYT
TRBJ1-3 | TRBV9 | ASSVAGAGDSGNTIY
TRBJ2-4 | TRBV7-9 | ASSSGQISY
TRBJ2-7 | TRBV27 | ASSTRGSPIYEQY
TRBJ1-4 | TRBV27 | ASSSRQGGSEKLF
TRBJ1-1 | TRBV19 | ASSPGTGATEAF
TRBJ1-3 | TRBV6-1 | ASSEPWPGNTIY
TRBJ2-3 | TRBV29-1 | SVGGGQGWSTDTQY
TRBJ2-1 | TRBV19 | ASSIVGGSSHNEQF
TRBJ2-2 | TRBV15 | ATSRDFGVSGELF
TRBJ2-7 | TRBV27 | ASGGTFYEQY
TRBJ2-7 | TRBV27 | ASSPDSSSYEQY
TRBJ1-3 | TRBV6-1 | ASSDRTGVGNTIY
TRBJ2-1 | TRBV6-5 | ASSYSNAGGNEQF
TRBJ2-3 | TRBV7-3 | ASSLRLSTDTQY
TRBJ2-2 | TRBV4-1 | ASSQDEEGNTGELF
TRBJ1-5 | TRBV30 | AWSEGLGQPQH
TRBJ2-3 | TRBV7-9 | ASSLAGIAGGSDTQY
TRBJ2-1 | TRBV14 | ASSSKRVDEQF
TRBJ1-2 | TRBV14 | ASSQDKLQVYGYT
TRBJ2-1 | TRBV5-4 | ASSGQFITNEQF
TRBJ1-2 | TRBV5-8 | ASSHRQGSYGYT
TRBJ2-5 | TRBV15 | ATSRVPGSTETQY
TRBJ1-2 | TRBV4-1 | ASSQAQGSYGYT
TRBJ2-5 | TRBV30 | AWSIGLAGAETQY
TRBJ2-1 | TRBV4-2 | ASSRLADNEQF
TRBJ2-1 | TRBV27 | ASGSREQF
TRBJ2-7 | TRBV15 | ATSRDDSSGSLYEQY
TRBJ2-3 | TRBV2 | ASSEGHGDTQY
TRBJ2-1 | TRBV30 | AWSGLRDRGPHEQF
TRBJ2-1 | TRBV4-2 | ASSPATSGSIYEQF
TRBJ2-1 | TRBV7-8 | ASSPHLTSGDSSYNEQF
TRBJ2-3 | TRBV27 | ASSLGVPDTQY
TRBJ2-7 | TRBV19 | ASSIGPAGANYEQY
TRBJ1-1 | TRBV2 | ASSNRPDREDTEAF
TRBJ2-7 | TRBV18 | ASSPTIASGRRYEQY
TRBJ2-5 | TRBV9 | ASSVGVEGETQY
TRBJ2-1 | TRBV7-2 | ASRSTGGQGNEQF
TRBJ2-5 | TRBV6-1 | ASSEVRTIGETQY
TRBJ2-2 | TRBV5-6 | ASSLGLAGPTGELF
TRBJ1-5 | TRBV7-6 | ASSQGQGVNQPQH
TRBJ2-2 | TRBV29-1 | SVGQVDNLNTGELF
TRBJ1-3 | TRBV7-9 | ASSLLNSGNTIY
TRBJ2-7 | TRBV4-1 | ASSQVQGYEQY
TRBJ2-7 | TRBV30 | AGTTGAVSYEQY
TRBJ2-3 | TRBV27 | ASRSGSGADTQY
TRBJ2-7 | TRBV14 | ASSQGQNLYEQY
TRBJ1-2 | TRBV2 | ASREGTGGIYGYT
TRBJ1-5 | TRBV18 | ASSFTGLGNQPQH
TRBJ2-1 | TRBV30 | ASAPQEFYNEQF
TRBJ2-1 | TRBV6-5 | ASIGTGNEQF
TRBJ2-7 | TRBV5-1 | ASSLGTSVYEQY
TRBJ2-5 | TRBV28 | AIGGQAEQETQY
TRBJ2-3 | TRBV7-2 | ASSLAHASGSGN